This T cell receptor (beta chain) was profiled in a study of T cells in Graves' hyperthyroidism and ophthalmopathy. Study context: Peripheral blood was drawn at first diagnosis, prior to all treatment.

Using RNA transcripts as the source, TCR beta CDR3 regions were amplified. The primer set for the first-round RT-PCR of the TCR CDR3 was HTBI. Each CDR3 protein is one row after TCRdb ran MiXCR on the multiplex PCR reads. The table includes hundreds of thousands of distinct CDR3 sequences, 15% to 20% detected once. There are a few counts of this clonotype. PBMCs stemmed from around 10 ml fresh peripheral blood. CDR3 length: 13 amino acids. Germline trimming cut 8 bases from V and 6 bases from J; bases unmatched to any gene: 5. From germline, CDR1 is GTSNPN and CDR2 SVGIG (reference sequence). The chain recombines TRBV30 with TRBJ1-6; 9 nucleotides agree with TRBD1. The TCR was taken from a man between 35 and 55 years old with Graves' ophthalmopathy. Sequences were obtained from blood. Written as DNA, the CDR3 is TGTGCCCAATCGGGACAGGGTAATTCACCCCTCCACTTT. Translation gives CAQSGQGNSPLHF.